This T cell receptor (beta chain) was recovered during a study of T cell responses to AZD1222 COVID-19 vaccine. TCRdb's copy holds only in-frame clones and misses some; the assay was immunoSEQ multiplex PCR. Of more than 110,000 clones detected, approximately 90% appear once; the ten largest clones hold roughly 2.8%. Points on this clone: What it recognizes is unknown.

Study outcomes and limitations: The peak T cell response came first, and repertoires were sampled only after it. Among spike-specific TCRs, nearly half reportedly target unmutated variant regions. Donors in the cohort were predominantly white British and more often female, and clonal diversity was possibly underestimated.

CDR1 and CDR2 (germline): MDHEN, SYDVKM. There are 15 residues in the CDR3. V was clipped by 5 bases and J by 4 bases, with 17 bases between them. The chain combines TRBV28 with TRBJ1-2; D unresolved. This TCR was sampled from an adult in good health. The sample in question was peripheral blood, obtained on day 0 of AZD1222 vaccination. The CDR3 DNA follows: TGTGCCAGCAGTCCCACAAACGGAGGGTTCTATGGCTACACCTTC. This encodes CASSPTNGGFYGYTF.